These 18 T cell receptor beta chains came from one sample sequenced in a study of blood T cell repertoires in COVID-19. The repertoire was sequenced with immunoSEQ multiplex PCR; TCRdb's copy has only in-frame clones and lacks some. The sample records 150,000 to 200,000 clones, roughly 70% being singletons. Sequencing input: peripheral blood. The receptors here all came from an elderly woman with acute or convalescent COVID-19.

The gene calls are TRBV28 and TRBJ2-7, with 12 bases lining up with TRBD1. The CDR3 totals 18 residues. Trimming removed 5 bases from V and 2 bases from J; junction bases left unmatched: 13. Germline lookup yields CDR1 MDHEN and CDR2 SYDVKM. The CDR3 coding sequence is TGTGCCAGCAGTGCACCCCCGGGACAGGGGGCGCGACCCTACGAGCAGTACTTC. Its protein is CASSAPPGQGARPYEQYF. The full variable domain, its missing parts supplied by reference TRBV28 and TRBJ2-7, is DVKVTQSSRYLVKRTGEKVFLECVQDMDHENMFWYRQDPGLGLRLIYFSYDVKMKEKGDIPEGYSVSREKKERFSLILESASTNQTSMYLCASSAPPGQGARPYEQYFGPGTRLTVT.

V gene TRBV6-5 combines with J gene TRBJ1-6; the D gene is possibly TRBD1 (6 bases). The germline gives CDR1 MNHEY, CDR2 SVGAGI. The germline V and J ends were trimmed by 0 bases and 2 bases, with 8 bases remaining between them. The CDR3 has 16 residues. The CDR3 region is CASSYSSGAYNSPLHF. The DNA of the CDR3 is TGTGCCAGCAGTTACTCTTCAGGGGCCTATAATTCACCCCTCCACTTT.

V gene TRBV2 combines with J gene TRBJ1-1; D is possibly TRBD1 (5 bases). The CDR3 extends over 15 amino acids. The germline CDR1 and CDR2 sequences are SNHLY and FYNNEI. Trimming removed 4 bases at V and 2 bases at J, with 14 bases between. The CDR3 DNA reads as TGTGCCAGCAGTGGCCAGAGGCAGGGAAACACTGAAGCTTTCTTT. Translated: CASSGQRQGNTEAFF.

The rearrangement links TRBV7-2 to TRBJ2-1, with D perhaps matching TRBD2 (5 bases). Trimming took 5 bases from V and 3 from J, leaving 11 bases between them. The CDR3 contains 14 residues. Germline assignment: CDR1 SGHTA and CDR2 FQGNSA. The CDR3 loop reads CASSRAGLYNEQFF. DNA of the CDR3: TGTGCCAGCAGCAGAGCAGGACTCTACAATGAGCAGTTCTTC.

Worth noting for this clone: The sample has other DNA sequences that encode this CDR3 too. The V gene is TRBV3-1 (or the pseudogene TRBV3-2), the J gene TRBJ2-3; D gene unclear. This CDR3 has 12 residues. The ends were cut back, 1 base at V and 5 bases at J, with 4 bases in the middle. Germline V lookup: CDR1 LGHDT, CDR2 YNNKEL (reference sequence). The CDR3 bases are TGTGCCAGCAGCCAAGTAGAAGATACGCAGTATTTT. Translation: CASSQVEDTQYF.

In its sample, this clone was seen a few times. This sequence joins TRBV6-2 or TRBV6-3 and TRBJ2-1; perhaps TRBD2 as D (5 bases). Germline V CDR1 and CDR2: MNHEY, SVGEGT. The CDR3 has 17 residues. The V gene lost 2 bases and the J gene lost 5 bases, with 19 bases spanning the gap. CDR3 bases: TGTGCCAGCAGTTACGTCTTCGGGTTTCCGGGAAACAATGAGCAGTTCTTC. Translated, it gives CASSYVFGFPGNNEQFF.

The CDR3 reads CASSSERTGIGNQPQHF. The CDR3 coding sequence is TGTGCCAGCAGTTCAGAACGGACGGGAATAGGCAATCAGCCCCAGCATTTT. V and J are TRBV6-2 or TRBV6-3 and TRBJ1-5; the D is unclear. This CDR3 contains 17 residues. V lost 4 bases and J 2 bases, leaving 18 bases between the germline ends. Germline CDR1 is MNHEY and CDR2 is SVGEGT.

The chain is built from TRBV4-1 and TRBJ1-1; TRBD1 is a possible D gene (5 bases). CDR3 length equals 14 residues. The V gene's germline CDR1 is MGHRA and CDR2 YSYEKL. Trimming cost V 0 bases and J 5 bases, with 10 bases left between them. CDR3 nucleotides: TGCGCCAGCAGCCAAGACCAGGGATCTACTGAAGCTTTCTTT. Amino acids: CASSQDQGSTEAFF.

The chain is built from TRBV30 and TRBJ1-5; D unresolved. Looked up from germline, CDR1 is GTSNPN and CDR2 is SVGIG (reference sequence). The V and J ends lost 2 bases and 7 bases respectively, with 12 bases between them. The CDR3 covers 13 residues. The CDR3 DNA follows: TGTGCCTGGAGTCGGCAGCCACAGCAGCCCCAGCATTTT. The encoded protein is CAWSRQPQQPQHF.

This clone was detected a few times. The chain carries TRBV2 and TRBJ2-1; 9 nucleotides match TRBD1. The CDR3 length is 14 residues. Germline V CDR1 and CDR2: SNHLY, FYNNEI. Losses at the gene ends were 6 bases for V and 3 bases for J; bases not matched to a gene: 3. CDR3 protein: CASRDRGNYNEQFF. The CDR3 DNA sequence: TGTGCCAGCAGAGACAGGGGGAACTACAATGAGCAGTTCTTC.

The chain employs TRBV5-4 and TRBJ2-3; TRBD1 might be the D (6 bases). Between the trimmed V and J ends, which lost 4 bases and 0 bases, there was a span of 12 bases. The germline gives CDR1 SGHNT, CDR2 YYREEE (reference sequence). This CDR3 contains 15 residues. The CDR3 region has the DNA TGTGCCAGCAGCGGGGACAAATCTAGCACAGATACGCAGTATTTT. Protein product: CASSGDKSSTDTQYF.

The chain combines TRBV27 with TRBJ1-5, with a tentative D call TRBD1 (5 bases). Germline lookup yields CDR1 MNHEY and CDR2 SMNVEV (reference sequence). The V gene lost 1 base and the J gene lost 3 bases, with 13 bases spanning the gap. CDR3 length: 16 amino acids. CDR3 nucleotides: TGTGCCAGCAGTTTATATGGGGCCGCGAACAATCAGCCCCAGCATTTT. Amino acid sequence: CASSLYGAANNQPQHF.

The gene calls are TRBV6-5 and TRBJ2-1; tentative D call: TRBD1 (6 bases). The length of the CDR3 is 14 residues. Germline-derived CDR1 and CDR2 are MNHEY and SVGAGI. Trimming removed 7 bases at V and 5 bases at J, with 15 bases between. CDR3 protein: CASTMSYRDNEQFF. Here the CDR3 DNA reads TGTGCCAGCACCATGTCGTACAGGGACAATGAGCAGTTCTTC.

The rearrangement links TRBV9 to TRBJ2-5; D might be TRBD2 (6 bases). The CDR3 totals 14 residues. The V gene's germline CDR1 is SGDLS and CDR2 YYNGEE. V was trimmed by 0 bases and J by 0 bases, leaving 6 bases between them. CDR3 in amino acids: CASSVGGDQETQYF. In nucleotides, the CDR3 is TGTGCCAGCAGCGTAGGGGGGGACCAAGAGACCCAGTACTTC.

The chain carries TRBV11-2 and TRBJ1-2; D not resolved. The V end lost 2 bases, the J end lost 1 base, and 14 bases lay between the germline ends. Germline CDR1 reads SGHAT; CDR2 reads FQNNGV. The CDR3 is made up of 16 amino acids. This chain's CDR3 is CASSLFGRRINYGYTF. The CDR3 DNA follows: TGTGCCAGCAGCTTATTTGGGAGAAGGATTAACTATGGCTACACCTTC.

This clone turned up a few times. The rearrangement links TRBV13 to TRBJ2-7; D is uncertain. The CDR3 runs to 15 residues. Deletions cut 5 bases from V and 0 bases from J, with 14 bases between. Germline-derived CDR1 and CDR2 are PRHDT and FYEKMQ (reference sequence). CDR3 residues: CASSPEKVSSYEQYF. CDR3 nucleotide sequence: TGTGCCAGCAGCCCCGAAAAAGTTAGCTCCTACGAGCAGTACTTC. Full variable domain (missing parts from reference TRBV13 and TRBJ2-7): AAGVIQSPRHLIKEKRETATLKCYPIPRHDTVYWYQQGPGQDPQFLISFYEKMQSDKGSIPDRFSAQQFSDYHSELNMSSLELGDSALYFCASSPEKVSSYEQYFGPGTRLTVT.

In nucleotides, the CDR3 is TGTGCCAGCATGGACTACTCCTACGAGCAGTACTTC. This gives the protein CASMDYSYEQYF. The V and J genes are TRBV28 and TRBJ2-7; TRBD2 is a possible D gene (6 bases). Trimming cost V 7 bases and J 0 bases, with 7 bases left between them. The CDR3 length is 12 residues. The germline V gene encodes CDR1 MDHEN and CDR2 SYDVKM.

The rearrangement joins TRBV28 to TRBJ2-1; 9 bases align to TRBD1. Germline CDR1 MDHEN, CDR2 SYDVKM. The V and J ends lost 2 bases and 8 bases, in that order; junction bases with no gene match: 7. The length of the CDR3 is 15 residues. This chain's CDR3 is CASSLIAQGADEQFF. For the CDR3, the DNA is TGTGCCAGCAGTTTAATCGCACAGGGGGCGGATGAGCAGTTCTTC.